Listed here are 14 T cell receptor beta chains from one sample, sequenced in a study of tumor-infiltrating lymphocytes in primary liver carcinoma. Unsorted whole blood supplied the blood RNA, and germline DNA was isolated too. Production of TCR beta cDNA used 500 ng total RNA together with a constant-region primer. The TCR beta library was amplified through three nested multiplex PCR rounds in a modified ARM-PCR procedure. The first two PCR rounds used TRBV1-TRBV30 primers with a Cbeta primer, about 9 cycles each. TCRdb re-called the multiplex PCR reads with MiXCR, one entry per CDR3 protein. The sample has fewer than 350,000 distinct CDR3 sequences; about two thirds are singletons. The specimen was peripheral blood. Source of these receptors: a man aged 35 to 55 with primary liver carcinoma and hepatitis B virus infection.

As to this clonotype: This clone may be a read error of a much larger clone one base away. The final CDR3 position lacks the conserved phenylalanine or tryptophan, pointing to a likely read error. The chain combines TRBV6-1 with TRBJ2-1; D is unclear. The CDR3 is 13 residues long. CDR1 and CDR2 (germline): MNHNS, SASEGT. V lost 6 bases and J lost 8, with 14 bases in between. The DNA of the CDR3 is TGTGCCAGCAGACGCGACTGGGTGGATGAGCAGTTCCTC. Protein: CASRRDWVDEQFL.

The chain couples TRBV4-2 to TRBJ1-1; a possible D gene is TRBD1 (5 bases). Germline CDR1 LGHNA, CDR2 YNFKEQ. This CDR3 is built from 15 residues. Trimming shortened V by 2 bases and J by 5 bases, and 15 bases separated the two germline ends. The CDR3 region has the DNA TGTGCCAGCAGCCAACTTCCGACCGGGGGAACTGAAGCTTTCTTT. It encodes CASSQLPTGGTEAFF.

V gene TRBV5-1 combines with J gene TRBJ2-1, with 11 nucleotides matching TRBD2. The ends lost 1 base at V and 8 bases at J; junction bases unmatched: 5. Germline CDR1 SGHRS, CDR2 YFSETQ. The CDR3 is made up of 15 amino acids. CDR3 region: CASSLLGTSGYEQFF. CDR3 coding DNA: TGCGCCAGCAGCTTGCTCGGGACTAGCGGCTATGAGCAGTTCTTC.

For this clonotype: One junction end disagrees with the germline gene, perhaps due to a read error. The V and J genes are TRBV6-2 or TRBV6-3 and TRBJ2-2; TRBD1 aligns across 7 bases. This CDR3 spans 17 amino acids. The germline CDR1 and CDR2 sequences are MNHEY and SVGEGT. For the CDR3, the DNA is TGTGCTAGCAGCCTACAGGGACAGTGGGCTAACACCGGGGAGCTGTTTTTT. This codes for CASSLQGQWANTGELFF.

This clonotype came up many times. The gene calls are TRBV12-3 or TRBV12-4 and TRBJ2-5; D is unclear. The V gene lost 7 bases and the J gene lost 2 bases, with 5 bases spanning the gap. The CDR3 sequence is 11 residues long. CDR3 region: CASKEQETQYF. In nucleotides, the CDR3 is TGTGCCAGCAAGGAGCAAGAGACCCAGTACTTC.

The chain joins TRBV28 to TRBJ1-2; no reliable D call. The CDR3 runs 14 residues. The germline V and J ends were trimmed by 3 bases and 8 bases, with 16 bases remaining between them. Germline assignment: CDR1 MDHEN and CDR2 SYDVKM. This chain's CDR3 is CASSFLAGAGGYTF. As DNA, the CDR3 is TGTGCCAGCAGTTTCCTGGCGGGCGCTGGCGGCTACACCTTC.

With respect to this clonotype: An end of the junction does not agree with germline; a read error may underlie this. V usage is TRBV20-1 and J usage is TRBJ2-7; 7 nucleotides agree with TRBD2. The CDR3 runs 12 residues. CDR1 is DFQATT, CDR2 SNEGSKA, per germline (reference sequence). CDR3 protein: CSARTSDYEHYF. The CDR3 DNA sequence: TGCAGTGCTAGAACTAGCGACTACGAGCACTACTTC.

In regard to this clonotype: One junction end disagrees with the germline gene, perhaps due to a read error. The chain joins TRBV6-1 to TRBJ2-5; tentative D call: TRBD2 (5 bases). The CDR3 has 13 amino acids. Germline V gene sequence: CDR1 MNHNS, CDR2 SASEGT. In DNA, the CDR3 is TGTGCCAGTAGGAGAGACTACCAAGAGACCCGGTACTTC. Protein: CASRRDYQETRYF.

This clonotype was detected ten times or more. The V call is TRBV29-1, the J call TRBJ2-3, with 8 bases matching TRBD2. Trimming removed 5 bases from V and 7 bases from J; junction bases left unmatched: 8. This CDR3 comprises 13 residues. Germline CDR1 SQVTM, CDR2 ANQGSEA. CDR3 region: CSVSGTRGYTQYF. CDR3 DNA sequence: TGCAGCGTTTCCGGGACTAGGGGTTATACGCAGTATTTT.

This clonotype was detected only once. A read error may produce the germline difference seen at one junction end. The chain joins TRBV28 to TRBJ2-7, with D possibly TRBD1 on 6 matching bases. From germline, CDR1 is MDHEN and CDR2 SYDVKM. This CDR3 has 15 residues. The CDR3 reads CVSSKPGTPTYEQYF. The CDR3 DNA reads as TGTGTCAGCAGTAAGCCCGGGACACCGACCTACGAGCAGTATTTC.

In the case of this clonotype: A read error is likely, as this CDR3 ends without the conserved phenylalanine or tryptophan. The chain couples TRBV11-1 to TRBJ2-5; D gene uncertain. Looked up from germline, CDR1 is SGHAT and CDR2 is FQDESV (reference sequence). The ends were cut back, 5 bases at V and 2 bases at J, with 15 bases in the middle. CDR3 length: 15 residues. CDR3 in DNA: TGTGCCAGCAGCCTTAGACAAACCCTACAAGAGACCCAGTACTCC. Protein product: CASSLRQTLQETQYS.

Comments on this clonotype: A read error is possible here, since a much larger clone lies one base away. V gene TRBV5-1 combines with J gene TRBJ2-1; TRBD2 is a possible D gene (5 bases). The CDR3 extends over 16 amino acids. The germline V and J ends were trimmed by 7 bases and 0 bases, with 17 bases remaining between them. Per germline, CDR1 SGHRS and CDR2 YFSETQ. The CDR3 DNA reads as TGCGCCAGCCACCCGGGTTCTAGCCTCTCCTACAATGAGCAGTTCTTC. It translates to CASHPGSSLSYNEQFF.

This rearrangement joins TRBV11-2 to TRBJ2-1; D gene ambiguous. This CDR3 has 14 amino acids. Per germline, CDR1 SGHAT and CDR2 FQNNGV. Deletions cut 7 bases from V and 10 bases from J, with 20 bases between. CDR3 loop: CASNPQVFSYEQFF. The CDR3 DNA follows: TGTGCCAGCAACCCCCAGGTATTCTCCTACGAGCAGTTCTTC.

The gene calls are TRBV11-3 and TRBJ2-1; D gene unclear. Germline CDR1 SGHNT, CDR2 YENEEA. There are 12 residues in the CDR3. V was pared by 11 bases and J by 10 bases, with 18 bases between. The CDR3, as DNA: TGTGCCGGTAGCTTAAATGCCGAAGAGCAGTTCTTC. Translation gives CAGSLNAEEQFF.